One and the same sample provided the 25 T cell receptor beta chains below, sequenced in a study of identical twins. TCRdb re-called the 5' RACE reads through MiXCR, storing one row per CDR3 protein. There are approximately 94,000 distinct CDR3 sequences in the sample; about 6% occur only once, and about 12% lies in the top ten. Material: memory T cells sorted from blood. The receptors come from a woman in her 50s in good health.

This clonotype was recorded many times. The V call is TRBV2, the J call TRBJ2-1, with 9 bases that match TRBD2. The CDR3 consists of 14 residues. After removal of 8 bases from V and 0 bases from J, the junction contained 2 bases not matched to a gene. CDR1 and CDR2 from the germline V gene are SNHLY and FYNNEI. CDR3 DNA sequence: TGTGCCAGCGAAGCGGGGGGCTCCTACAATGAGCAGTTCTTC. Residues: CASEAGGSYNEQFF. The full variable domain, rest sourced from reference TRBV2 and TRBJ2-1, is EPEVTQTPSHQVTQMGQEVILRCVPISNHLYFYWYRQILGQKVEFLVSFYNNEISEKSEIFDDQFSVERPDGSNFTLKIRSTKLEDSAMYFCASEAGGSYNEQFFGPGTRLTVL.

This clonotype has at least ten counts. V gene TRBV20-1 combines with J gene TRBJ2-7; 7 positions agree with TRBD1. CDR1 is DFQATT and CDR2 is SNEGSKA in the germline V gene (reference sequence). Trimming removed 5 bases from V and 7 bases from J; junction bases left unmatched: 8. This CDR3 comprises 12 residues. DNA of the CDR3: TGCAGTGCTGAACAGGGGTTGGGAGAGCAGTACGTC. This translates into CSAEQGLGEQYV.

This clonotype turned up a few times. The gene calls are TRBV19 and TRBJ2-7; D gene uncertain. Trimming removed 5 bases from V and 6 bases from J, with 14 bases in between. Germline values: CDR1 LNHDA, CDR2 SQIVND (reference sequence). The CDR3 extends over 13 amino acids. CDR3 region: CASSPVPFSEQYF. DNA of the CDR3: TGTGCCAGTAGTCCAGTCCCGTTTTCCGAGCAGTACTTC.

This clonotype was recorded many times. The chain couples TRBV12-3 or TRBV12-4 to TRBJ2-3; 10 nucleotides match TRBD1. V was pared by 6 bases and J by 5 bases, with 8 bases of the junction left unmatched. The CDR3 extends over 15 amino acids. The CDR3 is CASRPGTGAGDTQYF. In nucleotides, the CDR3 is TGTGCCAGCAGGCCCGGGACAGGGGCGGGAGATACGCAGTATTTT.

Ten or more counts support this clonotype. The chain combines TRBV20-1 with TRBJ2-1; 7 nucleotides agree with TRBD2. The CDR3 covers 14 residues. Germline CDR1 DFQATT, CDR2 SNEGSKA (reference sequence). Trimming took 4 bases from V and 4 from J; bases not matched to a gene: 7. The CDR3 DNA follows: TGCAGTGCTACTGGGTCTAGCGGATACAATGAGCAGTTCTTC. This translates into CSATGSSGYNEQFF.

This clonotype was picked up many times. CDR3: CSAVPNNEQFF. The CDR3 DNA reads as TGCAGTGCCGTCCCTAACAATGAGCAGTTCTTC. The chain uses TRBV20-1 and TRBJ2-1; unclear D gene. The V and J ends lost 6 bases and 5 bases respectively, with 8 bases between them. The CDR3 loop spans 11 amino acids. Per germline, CDR1 DFQATT and CDR2 SNEGSKA (reference sequence).

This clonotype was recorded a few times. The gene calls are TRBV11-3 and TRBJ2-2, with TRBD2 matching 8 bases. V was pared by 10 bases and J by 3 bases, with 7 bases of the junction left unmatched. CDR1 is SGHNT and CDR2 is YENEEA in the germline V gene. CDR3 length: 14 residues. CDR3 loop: CATSLGGDTGELFF. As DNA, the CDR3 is TGTGCCACCTCGCTCGGGGGGGACACCGGGGAGCTGTTTTTT.

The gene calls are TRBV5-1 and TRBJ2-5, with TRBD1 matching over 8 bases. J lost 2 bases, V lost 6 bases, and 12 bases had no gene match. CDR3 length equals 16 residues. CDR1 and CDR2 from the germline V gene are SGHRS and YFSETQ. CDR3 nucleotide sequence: TGCGCCAGCATCGGGGGCAGGGGGCGAGGACAAGAGACCCAGTACTTC. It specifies CASIGGRGRGQETQYF.

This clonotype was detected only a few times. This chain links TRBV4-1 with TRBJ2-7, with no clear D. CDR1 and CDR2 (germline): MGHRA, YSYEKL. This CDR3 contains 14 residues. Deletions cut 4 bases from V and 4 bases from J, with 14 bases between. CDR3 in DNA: TGCGCCAGCAGCCCCCCAGGCCGTCCTTACGAGCAGTACTTC. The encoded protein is CASSPPGRPYEQYF.

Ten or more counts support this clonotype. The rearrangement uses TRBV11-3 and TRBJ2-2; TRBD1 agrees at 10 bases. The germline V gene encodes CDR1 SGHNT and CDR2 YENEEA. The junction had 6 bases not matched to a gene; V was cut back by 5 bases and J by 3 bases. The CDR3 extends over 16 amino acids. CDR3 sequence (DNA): TGTGCCAGCAGCAACCGGGACAGGGGAGACACCGGGGAGCTGTTTTTT. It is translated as CASSNRDRGDTGELFF.

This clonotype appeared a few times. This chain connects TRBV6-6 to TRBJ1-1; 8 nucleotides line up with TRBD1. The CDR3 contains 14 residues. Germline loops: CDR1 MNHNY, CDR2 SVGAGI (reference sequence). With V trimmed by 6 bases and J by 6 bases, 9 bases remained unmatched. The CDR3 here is CASRWDRSVPEAFF. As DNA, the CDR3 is TGTGCCAGCAGATGGGACAGGTCGGTGCCTGAAGCTTTCTTT.

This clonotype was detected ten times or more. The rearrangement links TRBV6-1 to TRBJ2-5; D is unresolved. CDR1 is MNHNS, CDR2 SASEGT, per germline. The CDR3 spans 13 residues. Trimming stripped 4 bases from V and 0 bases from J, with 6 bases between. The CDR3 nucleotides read TGTGCCAGCAGTGTAGAACACCAAGAGACCCAGTACTTC. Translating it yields CASSVEHQETQYF.

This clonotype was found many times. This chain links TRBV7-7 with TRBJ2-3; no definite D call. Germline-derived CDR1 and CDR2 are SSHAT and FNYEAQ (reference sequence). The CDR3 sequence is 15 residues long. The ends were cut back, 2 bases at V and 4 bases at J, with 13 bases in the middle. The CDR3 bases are TGTGCCAGCAGCTTATCCCCAAACCCCCCAGATACGCAGTATTTT. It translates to CASSLSPNPPDTQYF.

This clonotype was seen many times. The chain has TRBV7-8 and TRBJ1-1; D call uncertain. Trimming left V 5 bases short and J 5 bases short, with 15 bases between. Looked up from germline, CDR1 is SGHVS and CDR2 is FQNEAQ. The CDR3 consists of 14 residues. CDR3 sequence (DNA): TGTGCCAGCAGCCCAATTTACGTAGGGACTGAAGCTTTCTTT. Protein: CASSPIYVGTEAFF.

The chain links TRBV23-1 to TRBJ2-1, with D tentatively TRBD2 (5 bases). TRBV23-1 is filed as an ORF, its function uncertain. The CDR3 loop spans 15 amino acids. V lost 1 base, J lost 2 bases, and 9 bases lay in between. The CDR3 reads CASSQLPGAYNEQFF. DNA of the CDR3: TGCGCCAGCAGTCAATTACCCGGGGCCTACAATGAGCAGTTCTTC.

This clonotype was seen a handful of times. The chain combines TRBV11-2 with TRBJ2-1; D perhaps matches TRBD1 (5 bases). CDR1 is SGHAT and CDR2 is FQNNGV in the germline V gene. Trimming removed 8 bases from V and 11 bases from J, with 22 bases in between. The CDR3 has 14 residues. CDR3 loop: CASLLSPGKGKQFF. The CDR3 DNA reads TGTGCCAGCCTACTTTCCCCTGGGAAGGGGAAGCAGTTCTTC.

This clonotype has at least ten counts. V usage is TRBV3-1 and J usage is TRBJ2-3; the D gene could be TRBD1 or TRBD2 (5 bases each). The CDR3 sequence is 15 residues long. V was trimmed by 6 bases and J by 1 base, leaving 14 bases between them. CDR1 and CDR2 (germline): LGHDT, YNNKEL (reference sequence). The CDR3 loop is CASSSTVGGTDTQYF. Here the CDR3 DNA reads TGTGCCAGCAGTTCGACTGTGGGGGGCACAGATACGCAGTATTTT.

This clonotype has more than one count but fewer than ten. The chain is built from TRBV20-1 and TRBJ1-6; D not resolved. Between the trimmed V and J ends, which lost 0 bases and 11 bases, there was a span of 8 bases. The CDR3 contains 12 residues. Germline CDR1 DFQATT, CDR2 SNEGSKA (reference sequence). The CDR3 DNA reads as TGCAGTGCTAGAGATAGGAATACACCCCTCCACTTT. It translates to CSARDRNTPLHF.

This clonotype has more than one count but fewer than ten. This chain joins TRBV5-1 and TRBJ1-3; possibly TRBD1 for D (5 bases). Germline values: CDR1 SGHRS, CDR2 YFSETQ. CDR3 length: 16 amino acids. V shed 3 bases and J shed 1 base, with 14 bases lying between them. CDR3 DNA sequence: TGCGCCAGCAGCTCCTCATTTACAGGATCTGGAAACACCATATATTTT. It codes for CASSSSFTGSGNTIYF.

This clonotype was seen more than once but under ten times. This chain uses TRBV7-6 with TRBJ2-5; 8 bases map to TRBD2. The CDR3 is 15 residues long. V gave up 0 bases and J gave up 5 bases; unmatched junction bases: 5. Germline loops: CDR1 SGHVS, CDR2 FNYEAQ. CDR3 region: CASSLAAGVSETQYF. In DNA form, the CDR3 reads TGTGCCAGCAGCTTAGCAGCGGGAGTAAGCGAGACCCAGTACTTC.

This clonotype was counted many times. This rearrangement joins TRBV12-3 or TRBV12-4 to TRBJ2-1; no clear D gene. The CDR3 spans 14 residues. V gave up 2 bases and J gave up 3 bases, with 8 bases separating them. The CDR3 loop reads CASSLNSDYNEQFF. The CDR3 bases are TGTGCCAGCAGTTTAAACAGCGACTACAATGAGCAGTTCTTC.

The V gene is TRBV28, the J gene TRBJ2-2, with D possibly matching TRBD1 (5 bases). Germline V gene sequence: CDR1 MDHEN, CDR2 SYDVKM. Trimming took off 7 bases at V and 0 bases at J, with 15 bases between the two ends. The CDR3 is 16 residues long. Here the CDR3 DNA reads TGTGCCAGCAAAATTATGACAGTCGCGAACACCGGGGAGCTGTTTTTT. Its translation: CASKIMTVANTGELFF.

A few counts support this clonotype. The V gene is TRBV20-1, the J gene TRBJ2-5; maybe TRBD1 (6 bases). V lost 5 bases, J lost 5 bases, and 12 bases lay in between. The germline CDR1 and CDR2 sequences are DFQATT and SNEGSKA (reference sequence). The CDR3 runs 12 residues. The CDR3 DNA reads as TGCAGTGCTCTCAGGGGTGGGGAGACCCAGTACTTC. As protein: CSALRGGETQYF.

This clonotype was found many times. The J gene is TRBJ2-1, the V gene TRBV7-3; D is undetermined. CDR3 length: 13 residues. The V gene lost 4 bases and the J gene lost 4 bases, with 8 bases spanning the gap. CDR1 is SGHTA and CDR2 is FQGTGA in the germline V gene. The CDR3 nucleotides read TGTGCCAGCAGCTCCTCGGGTTACAATGAGCAGTTCTTC. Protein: CASSSSGYNEQFF. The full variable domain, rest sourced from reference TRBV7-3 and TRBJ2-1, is GAGVSQTPSNKVTEKGKYVELRCDPISGHTALYWYRQSLGQGPEFLIYFQGTGAADDSGLPNDRFFAVRPEGSVSTLKIQRTERGDSAVYLCASSSSGYNEQFFGPGTRLTVL.

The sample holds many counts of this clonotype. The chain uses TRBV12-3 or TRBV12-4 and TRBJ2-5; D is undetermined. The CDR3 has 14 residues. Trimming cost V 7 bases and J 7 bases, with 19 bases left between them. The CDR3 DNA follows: TGTGCCAGCACCACCCGGACGGCCGATGGGACCCAGTACTTC. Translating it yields CASTTRTADGTQYF.